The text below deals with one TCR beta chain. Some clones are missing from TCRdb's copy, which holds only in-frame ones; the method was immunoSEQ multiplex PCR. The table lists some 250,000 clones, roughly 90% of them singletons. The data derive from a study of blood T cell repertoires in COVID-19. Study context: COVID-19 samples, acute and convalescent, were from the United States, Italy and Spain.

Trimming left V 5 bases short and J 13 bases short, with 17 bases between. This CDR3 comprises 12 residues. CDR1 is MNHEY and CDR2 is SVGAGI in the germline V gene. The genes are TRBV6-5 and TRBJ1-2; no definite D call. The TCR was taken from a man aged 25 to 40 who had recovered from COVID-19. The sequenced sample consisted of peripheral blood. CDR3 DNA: TGTGCCAGCAGTCCAAGGCGGGGTTTGGGCACCTTC. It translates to CASSPRRGLGTF.